This note documents a single TCR beta chain sequence. Antigen specificity is unknown. The sample originates from a study of response to subunit inactivated influenza vaccine. Study-wide points: Each seasonal flu vaccination may recruit only limited new T cells, authors suggested.

The CDR3 sequence is 16 residues long. Germline CDR1 reads DFQATT; CDR2 reads SNEGSKA (reference sequence). The ends were cut back, 1 base at V and 10 bases at J, with 23 bases in the middle. Using its own MiXCR run on the RT-PCR reads, TCRdb lists one record per CDR3 protein. The data hold approximately 700,000 distinct CDR3 sequences, with 15% to 18% observed a single time. The starting material was PBMCs from blood, obtained 11 to 12 days after vaccination. The rearrangement links TRBV20-1 to TRBJ2-1; D ambiguous. This TCR came from a man between 50 and 59 years old who received an inactivated influenza vaccine. The CDR3 here is CSARAVLYPPHGEQFF. CDR3 sequence (DNA): TGCAGTGCTAGAGCGGTGCTCTACCCGCCACACGGGGAGCAGTTCTTC.